A selection of T cell receptor beta chains follows, all from one sample in a study of T cell changes during pregnancy in multiple sclerosis. Method: immunoSEQ multiplex PCR; TCRdb's copy keeps in-frame clones and lacks some. The data contain 85,000 to 100,000 clones, around 93% of them singletons. This material consisted of peripheral blood, taken after pregnancy. Receptor source: a female donor with multiple sclerosis, enrolled in a pregnancy study. Each CDR3 is given with its conserved first and last residue. The D gene is left open where the match is weak. Rows may omit the clone size; those that give it use once, few, many or a size class.

.	TRBJ2-7	TRBV7-9	.	TGTGCCAGCAGCTCGCCCTCGAGCGAGCAGTACTTC	CASSSPSSEQYF
.	TRBJ2-3	TRBV6-5	.	TGTGCCAGCAGTTTCAGACAGAGCACAGATACGCAGTATTTT	CASSFRQSTDTQYF
.	TRBJ1-5	TRBV30	TRBD1	TGTGCCTGGAGCACCGGGACAGGGGCTCAGCCCCAGCATTTT	CAWSTGTGAQPQHF
.	TRBJ2-6	TRBV27	.	TGTGCCACTATGAGGTGGGTCTCTGGGGCCAACGTCCTGACTTTC	CATMRWVSGANVLTF
.	TRBJ2-7	TRBV10-3	TRBD2	TGTGCCATCAGTGAGTCAGGGCGGGGGACCTACGAGCAGTACTTC	CAISESGRGTYEQYF
.	TRBJ2-3	TRBV7-9	.	TGTGCCAGCAGATCAGCGGGCCCCACAGATACGCAGTATTTT	CASRSAGPTDTQYF
.	TRBJ2-1	TRBV27	TRBD1	TGTGCCAGCAGTCCCCCTCCAGGGGGTGAGCAGTTCTTC	CASSPPPGGEQFF
once	TRBJ2-7	TRBV5-5	TRBD2	TGTGCCAGCAGCTTAGACGGGGGGGGCTCCTACGAGCAGTACTTC	CASSLDGGGSYEQYF
.	TRBJ1-3	TRBV30	TRBD1	TGTGCCTGGAGTGTAGTAAGGGACAGAGCTGGAAACACCATATATTTT	CAWSVVRDRAGNTIYF
.	TRBJ2-7	TRBV7-8	TRBD2	TGTGCCAGCAGCGAACGGGACTACCTGGTCTACGAGCAGTACTTC	CASSERDYLVYEQYF
.	TRBJ2-7	TRBV27	.	TGTGCCAGCAGTTTCTCTGTGGTAGTTGGTTCCTACGAGCAGTACTTC	CASSFSVVVGSYEQYF
.	TRBJ2-2	TRBV5-1	TRBD2	TGCGCCAGCAGCTCTCACCCGGGACTAGGTTTGACCGGGGAGCTGTTTTTT	CASSSHPGLGLTGELFF
.	TRBJ2-7	TRBV11-2	TRBD1	TGTGCCAGCAGCGGTGGGACAGGCTACGAGCAGTACTTC	CASSGGTGYEQYF
.	TRBJ2-7	TRBV15	.	TGTGCCACCAGCTGGGACACCCACGAGCAGTACTTC	CATSWDTHEQYF
.	TRBJ1-2	TRBV19	.	TGTGCCAGTAGTATGACAGCTTACTATGGCTACACCTTC	CASSMTAYYGYTF
.	TRBJ1-1	TRBV7-6	.	TGTGCCAGCATAGCCGGGGGAGGGGTCACTGAAGCTTTCTTT	CASIAGGGVTEAFF
.	TRBJ2-1	TRBV7-9	.	TGTGCCAGCAACCCTCCTAGCGCCCATGAGCAGTTCTTC	CASNPPSAHEQFF
.	TRBJ1-2	TRBV2	.	TGTGCCAGCAGTGACCCAGGGCCGAACTATGGCTACACCTTC	CASSDPGPNYGYTF
.	TRBJ1-2	TRBV18	.	TGTGCCAGCTCACCGTCAGATGGCGGCTACACCTTC	CASSPSDGGYTF
.	TRBJ1-1	TRBV11-2	.	TGTGCCAGCGGAAAAGCCCAGGGCGCCACTGAAGCTTTCTTT	CASGKAQGATEAFF
.	TRBJ1-2	TRBV4-3	TRBD1	TGCGCCAGCAGCCCCGTGACAGGGCGGAACTATGGCTACACCTTC	CASSPVTGRNYGYTF
.	TRBJ1-2	TRBV14	.	TGTGCCAGCAGCCAATTCAGGGATGGCTACACCTTC	CASSQFRDGYTF